This T cell receptor beta chain was identified during a study of T cell responses to AZD1222 COVID-19 vaccine. Findings and caveats of the study: Compared with day 0, the breadth and depth of the Spike-specific TCR repertoire rose significantly after two doses of AZD1222.

Comment on this clone: What it binds is not known.

J gave up 3 bases and V 7 bases, and 14 bases lay outside the gene matches. Per the germline V gene, CDR1 is ENHRY and CDR2 is SYGVKD. CDR3 size: 16 residues. The table came from immunoSEQ multiplex PCR; TCRdb's copy has only in-frame clones and leaves some out. The table includes 90,000 to 150,000 clones, 70% to 90% detected once. This clonotype originated in an adult in good health. Sequenced material: peripheral blood, taken on day 0 of AZD1222 vaccination. V usage is TRBV10-3 and J usage is TRBJ1-1; 7 positions agree with TRBD1. This CDR3 is CAIKSVLGGKDTEAFF. The CDR3 nucleotides read TGTGCCATCAAATCCGTCTTAGGGGGCAAGGACACTGAAGCTTTCTTT.